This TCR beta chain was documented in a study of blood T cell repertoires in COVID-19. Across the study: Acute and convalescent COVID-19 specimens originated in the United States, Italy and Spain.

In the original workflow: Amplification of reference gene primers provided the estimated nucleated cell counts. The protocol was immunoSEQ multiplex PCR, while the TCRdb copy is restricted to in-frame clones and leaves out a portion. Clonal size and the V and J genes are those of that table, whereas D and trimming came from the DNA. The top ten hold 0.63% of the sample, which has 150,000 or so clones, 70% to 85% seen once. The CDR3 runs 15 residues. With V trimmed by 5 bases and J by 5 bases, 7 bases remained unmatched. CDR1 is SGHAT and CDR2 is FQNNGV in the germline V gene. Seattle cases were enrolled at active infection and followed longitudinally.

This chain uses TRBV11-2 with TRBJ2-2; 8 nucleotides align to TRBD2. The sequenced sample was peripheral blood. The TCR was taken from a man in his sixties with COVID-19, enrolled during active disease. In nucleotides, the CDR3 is TGTGCCAGCAGCCCTACAGGCGGGAGGACCGGGGAGCTGTTTTTT. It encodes CASSPTGGRTGELFF.